Listed here are 21 T cell receptor beta chains from one sample, sequenced in a study of T cell repertoires in cytomegalovirus infection. TCRdb analysed the reads with MiXCR anew, one entry per CDR3 protein. This table has about 740,000 distinct CDR3 sequences, roughly a third appearing once. The source material was PBMCs. The receptors here all came from a human donor in good health (CMV status not recorded). Some clones in this sample may be carry-over from other donors' samples.

On this clonotype itself: A read error may account for a junction end that differs from germline. The CDR3 loop is CASSLALNTEALF. For the CDR3, the DNA is TGTGCTAGCAGCTTAGCTCTGAACACTGAAGCTTTATTT. The genes are TRBV7-7 and TRBJ1-1; D is unclear. CDR1 is SSHAT, CDR2 FNYEAQ, per germline (reference sequence). The CDR3 extends over 13 amino acids.

This clonotype has only a few counts. The chain links TRBV20-1 to TRBJ1-5; D gene ambiguous. The germline V gene encodes CDR1 DFQATT and CDR2 SNEGSKA (reference sequence). V lost 2 bases and J lost 7, with 12 bases in between. The CDR3 runs to 13 residues. The CDR3 DNA is TGCAGTGCTAGACTAGGGTTTAGCCAGCCCCAGCATTTT. This gives the protein CSARLGFSQPQHF.

A note on this clonotype: The conserved closing phenylalanine or tryptophan is absent in this CDR3, likely reflecting a read error. The gene calls are TRBV27 and TRBJ2-7; the D is unclear. Trimming took off 4 bases at V and 5 bases at J, with 6 bases between the two ends. The CDR3 has 11 residues. CDR1 and CDR2 from the germline V gene are MNHEY and SMNVEV (reference sequence). CDR3 loop: CASSSTHEQYL. The CDR3 coding sequence is TGTGCCAGCAGTTCTACGCACGAGCAGTACTTA.

This clonotype occurred many times. The rearrangement uses TRBV7-8 and TRBJ2-4, with D possibly matching TRBD1 (5 bases). V was clipped by 5 bases and J by 2 bases, with 13 bases between them. This CDR3 comprises 15 residues. From germline, CDR1 is SGHVS and CDR2 FQNEAQ. CDR3 residues: CASSLGGATKNIQYF. In nucleotides, the CDR3 is TGTGCCAGCAGCCTCGGTGGGGCAACCAAAAACATTCAGTACTTC.

The table lists this clonotype with a few counts. The genes are TRBV28 and TRBJ1-2; perhaps TRBD1 as D (5 bases). CDR1 and CDR2 from the germline V gene are MDHEN and SYDVKM. The CDR3 has 14 residues. The V end lost 4 bases, the J end lost 1 base, and 10 bases lay between the germline ends. The CDR3 protein is CASSSTAFNYGYTF. The CDR3, as DNA: TGTGCCAGCAGTTCGACAGCTTTTAACTATGGCTACACCTTC.

This chain uses TRBV11-2 with TRBJ2-1, with D uncertain. CDR1 and CDR2 (germline): SGHAT, FQNNGV. V shed 1 base and J shed 0 bases, with 7 bases lying between them. This CDR3 spans 15 amino acids. The DNA of the CDR3 is TGTGCCAGCAGCTTAGGAGCTAACTCCTACAATGAGCAGTTCTTC. Residues: CASSLGANSYNEQFF.

The sample holds a few counts of this clonotype. The rearrangement joins TRBV29-1 to TRBJ1-1; 9 positions agree with TRBD1. Germline assignment: CDR1 SQVTM and CDR2 ANQGSEA. V lost 6 bases to trimming and J lost 0 bases; unmatched junction nucleotides: 8. The CDR3 sequence is 15 residues long. The CDR3 sequence is CSVPGQGNMNTEAFF. For the CDR3, the DNA is TGCAGCGTACCGGGACAGGGAAACATGAACACTGAAGCTTTCTTT.

In its sample, this clonotype was seen a few times. The gene calls are TRBV28 and TRBJ1-5, with 12 bases fitting TRBD1. The CDR3 spans 14 residues. V was clipped by 10 bases and J by 6 bases; unmatched bases: 7. The germline CDR1 and CDR2 sequences are MDHEN and SYDVKM. CDR3 nucleotides: TGTGCCACCAGGGACAGGGGGCGATTTCAGCCCCAGCATTTT. It encodes CATRDRGRFQPQHF.

This chain joins TRBV5-5 and TRBJ1-4; the D gene is possibly TRBD1 (6 bases). CDR1 is SGHKS and CDR2 is YYEKEE in the germline V gene (reference sequence). The V end was cut by 7 bases, the J end by 2 bases, with 18 bases between. The CDR3 totals 16 residues. CDR3 loop: CASSRTPQGTNEKLFF. CDR3 DNA: TGTGCCAGCTCCAGAACCCCCCAGGGGACTAATGAAAAACTGTTTTTT.

CDR3 loop: CASSYGIGRAITGELFF. DNA for the CDR3: TGTGCCAGCAGTTATGGTATCGGCAGGGCAATAACCGGGGAGCTGTTTTTT. This chain connects TRBV6-6 to TRBJ2-2, with D maybe TRBD1 (5 bases). The germline V gene has CDR1 MNHNY and CDR2 SVGAGI (reference sequence). Trimming removed 3 bases at V and 5 bases at J, with 19 bases between. This CDR3 has 17 residues.

About this clonotype itself: An end of the junction does not agree with germline; a read error may underlie this. The CDR3, as DNA: TGTGCCAGCATTTTAGCGGGAGGGAACTCCTACAATGAGCAGTTCTTC. Amino acids: CASILAGGNSYNEQFF. The genes are TRBV28 and TRBJ2-1, with 11 bases aligning to TRBD2. The length of the CDR3 is 16 residues. Germline values: CDR1 MDHEN, CDR2 SYDVKM. The full variable domain, completed using reference TRBV28 and TRBJ2-1, is DVKVTQSSRYLVKRTGEKVFLECVQDMDHENMFWYRQDPGLGLRLIYFSYDVKMKEKGDIPEGYSVSREKKERFSLILESASTNQTSMYLCASILAGGNSYNEQFFGPGTRLTVL.

The CDR3 protein is CASSLTGTGADTQYF. As DNA, the CDR3 is TGTGCCAGCAGCCTTACCGGGACAGGGGCAGATACGCAGTATTTT. The chain is built from TRBV7-2 and TRBJ2-3; the match to TRBD1 covers 10 bases. The V gene end was trimmed by 5 bases and the J gene end by 4 bases; junction bases not matched to a gene: 6. CDR3 size: 15 residues. Germline V gene lookup returns CDR1 SGHTA and CDR2 FQGNSA.

This chain joins TRBV28 and TRBJ2-2; 10 bases agree with TRBD2. This CDR3 has 16 amino acids. The germline gives CDR1 MDHEN, CDR2 SYDVKM. The trim removed 2 bases at V and 7 bases at J, leaving 7 bases unmatched. The CDR3 reads CASSLALAGDNGELFF. The CDR3 coding sequence is TGTGCCAGCAGTTTAGCGCTAGCGGGAGACAACGGGGAGCTGTTTTTT.

The rearrangement uses TRBV20-1 and TRBJ2-7, with 9 bases that match TRBD1. The J segment lost 0 bases and the V segment lost 1 base, leaving 7 bases of the junction unmatched. Germline loops: CDR1 DFQATT, CDR2 SNEGSKA (reference sequence). CDR3 length equals 16 residues. CDR3: CSARVRGQGISYEQYF. DNA of the CDR3: TGCAGTGCTAGAGTGCGGGGACAGGGAATCTCCTACGAGCAGTACTTC.

This clonotype was observed a few times. The chain couples TRBV7-6 to TRBJ2-1; D gene uncertain. The CDR3 is 15 amino acids. The V end was cut by 2 bases, the J end by 0 bases, with 8 bases between. Germline V gene sequence: CDR1 SGHVS, CDR2 FNYEAQ. CDR3 in DNA: TGTGCCAGCAGCTTAAGAACCGACTCCTACAATGAGCAGTTCTTC. This codes for CASSLRTDSYNEQFF.

The chain joins TRBV19 to TRBJ2-7; D is possibly TRBD1 or TRBD2 (5 bases each). CDR3 length equals 13 residues. CDR1 and CDR2 (germline): LNHDA, SQIVND (reference sequence). V dropped 3 bases and J dropped 3 bases, with 9 bases sitting between them. The CDR3 DNA sequence: TGTGCCAGTAGTATGGGGACCCGCTACGAGCAGTACTTC. Translation: CASSMGTRYEQYF.

This clonotype was seen a single time. Given a much more abundant clone one base away, this may be a read error. The chain employs TRBV7-2 and TRBJ1-5; a weak D match, TRBD1 (6 bases). The germline V and J ends were trimmed by 0 bases and 5 bases, with 17 bases remaining between them. Germline loops: CDR1 SGHTA, CDR2 FQGNSA. The CDR3 has 17 residues. The DNA for the CDR3 is TGTGCCAGCAGCTTAGCCGCGGACAGCTGGGGGGATCAGCCCCAGCATTTT. This translates into CASSLAADSWGDQPQHF.

The V gene is TRBV5-1, the J gene TRBJ1-4; 7 bases fit TRBD1. V was clipped by 3 bases and J by 5 bases; unmatched bases: 10. This CDR3 has 16 residues. Germline V lookup: CDR1 SGHRS, CDR2 YFSETQ. CDR3 region: CASSSLAGTANEKLFF. CDR3 bases: TGCGCCAGCAGCTCACTAGCCGGGACAGCGAATGAAAAACTGTTTTTT.

The rearrangement joins TRBV2 to TRBJ2-1; D not resolved. The CDR3 is 16 residues long. CDR1 is SNHLY, CDR2 FYNNEI, per germline. The V and J ends lost 5 bases and 4 bases respectively, with 18 bases between them. CDR3 sequence (DNA): TGTGCCAGCAGTCCATTTTCAGGCGGCGCTTACAATGAGCAGTTCTTC. Translated: CASSPFSGGAYNEQFF.

The chain links TRBV7-6 to TRBJ2-7; D may be TRBD1 (6 bases). The CDR3 length is 15 residues. Germline assignment: CDR1 SGHVS and CDR2 FNYEAQ. Between the trimmed V and J ends, which lost 2 bases and 3 bases, there was a span of 14 bases. The CDR3 DNA follows: TGTGCCAGCAGCTTAACCTCTACAGGGTTCTACGAGCAGTACTTC. Amino acids: CASSLTSTGFYEQYF.

The rearrangement uses TRBV28 and TRBJ1-2, with D maybe TRBD1 (6 bases). Trimming left V 6 bases short and J 0 bases short, with 11 bases between. Germline V gene data show CDR1 as MDHEN and CDR2 as SYDVKM. This CDR3 has 14 residues. The CDR3 protein is CASRSTGANYGYTF. CDR3 nucleotide sequence: TGTGCCAGCAGATCGACAGGAGCTAACTATGGCTACACCTTC.